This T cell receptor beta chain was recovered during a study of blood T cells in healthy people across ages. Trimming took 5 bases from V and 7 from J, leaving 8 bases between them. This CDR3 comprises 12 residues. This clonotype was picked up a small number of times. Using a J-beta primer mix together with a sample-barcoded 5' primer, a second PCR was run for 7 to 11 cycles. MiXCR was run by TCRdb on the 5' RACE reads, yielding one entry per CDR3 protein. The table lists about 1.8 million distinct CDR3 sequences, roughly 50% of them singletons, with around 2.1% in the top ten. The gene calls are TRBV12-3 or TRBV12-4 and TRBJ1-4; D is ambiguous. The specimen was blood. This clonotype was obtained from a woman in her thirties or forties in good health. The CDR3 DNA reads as TGTGCCAGCAGTCGACGCGGTGAAAAACTGTTTTTT. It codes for CASSRRGEKLFF.